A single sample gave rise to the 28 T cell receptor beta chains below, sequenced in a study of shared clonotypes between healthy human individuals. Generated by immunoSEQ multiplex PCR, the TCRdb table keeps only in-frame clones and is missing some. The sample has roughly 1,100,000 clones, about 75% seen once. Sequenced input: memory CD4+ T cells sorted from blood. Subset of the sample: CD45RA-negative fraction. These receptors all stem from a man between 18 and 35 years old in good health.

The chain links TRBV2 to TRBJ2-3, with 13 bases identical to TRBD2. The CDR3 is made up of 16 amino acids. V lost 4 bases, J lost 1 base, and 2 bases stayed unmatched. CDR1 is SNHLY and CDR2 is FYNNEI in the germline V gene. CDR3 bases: TGTGCCAGCAGTGCCGGACTAGCGGGGGGCACAGATACGCAGTATTTT. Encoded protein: CASSAGLAGGTDTQYF.

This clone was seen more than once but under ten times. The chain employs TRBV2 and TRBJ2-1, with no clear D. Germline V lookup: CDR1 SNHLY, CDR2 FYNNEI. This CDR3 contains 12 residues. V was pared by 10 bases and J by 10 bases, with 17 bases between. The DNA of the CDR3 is TGTGCCATTTCATTAGCCGGCGGAGAGCAGTTCTTC. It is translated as CAISLAGGEQFF.

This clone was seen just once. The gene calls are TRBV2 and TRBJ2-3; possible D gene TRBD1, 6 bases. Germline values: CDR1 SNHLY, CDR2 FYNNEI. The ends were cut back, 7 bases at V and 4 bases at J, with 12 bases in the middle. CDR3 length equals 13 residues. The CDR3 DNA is TGTGCCAGCAAGGGGGAATGGGCAGATACGCAGTATTTT. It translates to CASKGEWADTQYF.

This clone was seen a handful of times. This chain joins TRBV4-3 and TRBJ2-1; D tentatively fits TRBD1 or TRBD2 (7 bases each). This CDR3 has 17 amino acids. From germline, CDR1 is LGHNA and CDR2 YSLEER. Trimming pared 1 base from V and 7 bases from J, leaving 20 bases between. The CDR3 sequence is CASSQVGVRAGQNEQFF. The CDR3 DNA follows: TGCGCCAGCAGCCAAGTGGGCGTGCGAGCGGGACAGAATGAGCAGTTCTTC.

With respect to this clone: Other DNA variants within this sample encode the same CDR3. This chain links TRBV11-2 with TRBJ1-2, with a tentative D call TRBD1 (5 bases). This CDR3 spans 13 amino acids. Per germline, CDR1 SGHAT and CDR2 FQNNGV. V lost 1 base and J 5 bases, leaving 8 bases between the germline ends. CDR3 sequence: CASSLGAGYGYTF. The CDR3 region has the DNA TGTGCCAGCAGCTTAGGTGCAGGGTATGGCTACACCTTC.

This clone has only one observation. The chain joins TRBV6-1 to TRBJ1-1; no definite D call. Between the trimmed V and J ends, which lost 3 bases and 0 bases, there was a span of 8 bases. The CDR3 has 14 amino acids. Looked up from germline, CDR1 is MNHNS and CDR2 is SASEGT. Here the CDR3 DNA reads TGTGCCAGCAGTGACGGGCGGATGAACACTGAAGCTTTCTTT. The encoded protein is CASSDGRMNTEAFF.

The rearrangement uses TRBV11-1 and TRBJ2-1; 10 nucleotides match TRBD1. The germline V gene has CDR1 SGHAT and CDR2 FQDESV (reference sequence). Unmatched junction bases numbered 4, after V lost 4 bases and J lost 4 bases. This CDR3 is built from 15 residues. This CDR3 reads CASSSRDRGYNEQFF. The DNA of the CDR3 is TGTGCCAGCAGCTCCCGGGACAGGGGTTACAATGAGCAGTTCTTC.

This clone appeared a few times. The CDR3 DNA sequence: TGTGCCAGCAGCGAAAAAGAAGGGTATAACTATGGCTACACCTTC. Translation gives CASSEKEGYNYGYTF. The rearrangement links TRBV9 to TRBJ1-2; no clear D. The germline CDR1 and CDR2 sequences are SGDLS and YYNGEE. The CDR3 covers 15 residues. The ends were cut back, 3 bases at V and 1 base at J, with 13 bases in the middle.

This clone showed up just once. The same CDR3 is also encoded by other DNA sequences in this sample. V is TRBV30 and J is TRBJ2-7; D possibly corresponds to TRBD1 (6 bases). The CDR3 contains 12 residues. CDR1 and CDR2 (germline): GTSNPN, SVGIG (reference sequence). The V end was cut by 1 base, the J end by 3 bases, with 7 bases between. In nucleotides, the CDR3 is TGTGCCTGGAGTGACAGGGACTACGAGCAGTACTTC. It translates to CAWSDRDYEQYF.

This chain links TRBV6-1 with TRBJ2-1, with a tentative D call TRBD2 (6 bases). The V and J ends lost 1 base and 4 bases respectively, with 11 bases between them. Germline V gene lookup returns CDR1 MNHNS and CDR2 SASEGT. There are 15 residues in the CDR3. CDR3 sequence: CASSEETSRYNEQFF. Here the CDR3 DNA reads TGTGCCAGCAGTGAAGAAACTAGCCGATACAATGAGCAGTTCTTC.

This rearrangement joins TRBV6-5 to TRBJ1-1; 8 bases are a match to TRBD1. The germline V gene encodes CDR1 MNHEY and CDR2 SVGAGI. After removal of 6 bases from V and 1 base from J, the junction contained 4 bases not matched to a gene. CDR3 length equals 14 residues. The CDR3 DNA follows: TGTGCCAGCAGGTACAGGGGGACGAACACTGAAGCTTTCTTT. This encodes CASRYRGTNTEAFF.

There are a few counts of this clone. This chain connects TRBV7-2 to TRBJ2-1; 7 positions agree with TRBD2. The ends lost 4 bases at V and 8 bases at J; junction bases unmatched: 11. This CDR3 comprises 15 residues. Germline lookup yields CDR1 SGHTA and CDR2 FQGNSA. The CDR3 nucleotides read TGTGCCAGCAGCTCCTGGGGCGGGGGTAGGTATGAGCAGTTCTTC. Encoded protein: CASSSWGGGRYEQFF.

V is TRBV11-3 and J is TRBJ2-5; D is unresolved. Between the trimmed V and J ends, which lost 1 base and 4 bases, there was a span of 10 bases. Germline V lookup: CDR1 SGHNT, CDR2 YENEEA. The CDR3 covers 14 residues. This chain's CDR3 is CASSLGSERETQYF. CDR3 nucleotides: TGTGCCAGCAGCTTAGGCTCCGAACGAGAGACCCAGTACTTC.

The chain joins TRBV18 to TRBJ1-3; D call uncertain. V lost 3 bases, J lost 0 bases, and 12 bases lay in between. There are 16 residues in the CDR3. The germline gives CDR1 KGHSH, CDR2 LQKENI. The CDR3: CASSPASWSSGNTIYF. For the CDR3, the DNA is TGTGCCAGCTCACCGGCTTCGTGGTCCTCTGGAAACACCATATATTTT. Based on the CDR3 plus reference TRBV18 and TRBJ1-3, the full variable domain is NAGVMQNPRHLVRRRGQEARLRCSPMKGHSHVYWYRQLPEEGLKFMVYLQKENIIDESGMPKERFSAEFPKEGPSILRIQQVVRGDSAAYFCASSPASWSSGNTIYFGEGSWLTVV.

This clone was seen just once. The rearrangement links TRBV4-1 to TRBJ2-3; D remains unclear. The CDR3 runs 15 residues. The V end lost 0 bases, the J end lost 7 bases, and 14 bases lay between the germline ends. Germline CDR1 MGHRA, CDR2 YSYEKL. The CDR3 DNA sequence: TGCGCCAGCAGCCAAGATCACAATCACATGAATACGCAGTATTTT. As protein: CASSQDHNHMNTQYF.

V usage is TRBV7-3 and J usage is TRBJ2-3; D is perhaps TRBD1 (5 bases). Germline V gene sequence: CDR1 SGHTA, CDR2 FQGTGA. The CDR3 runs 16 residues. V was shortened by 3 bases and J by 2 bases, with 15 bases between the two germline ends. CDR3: CASSFQGASPTDTQYF. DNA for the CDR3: TGTGCCAGCAGCTTTCAAGGGGCATCCCCCACAGATACGCAGTATTTT.

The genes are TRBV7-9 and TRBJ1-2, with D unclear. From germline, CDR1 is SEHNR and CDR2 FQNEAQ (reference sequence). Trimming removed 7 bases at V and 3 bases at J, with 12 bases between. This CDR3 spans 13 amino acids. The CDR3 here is CASTPGSYYGYTF. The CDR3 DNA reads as TGTGCCAGCACCCCGGGGAGTTACTATGGCTACACCTTC.

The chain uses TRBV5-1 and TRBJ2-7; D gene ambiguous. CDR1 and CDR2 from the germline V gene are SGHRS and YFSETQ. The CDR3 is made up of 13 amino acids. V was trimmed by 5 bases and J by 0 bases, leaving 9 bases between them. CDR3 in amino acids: CASSEGSSYEQYF. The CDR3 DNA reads TGCGCCAGCAGTGAAGGGTCCTCCTACGAGCAGTACTTC.

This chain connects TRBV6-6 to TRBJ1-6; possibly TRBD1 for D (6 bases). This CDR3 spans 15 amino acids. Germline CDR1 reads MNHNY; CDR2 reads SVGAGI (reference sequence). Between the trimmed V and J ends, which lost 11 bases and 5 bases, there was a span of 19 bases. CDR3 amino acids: CALGATEIDNSPLHF. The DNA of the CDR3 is TGTGCCTTGGGGGCAACAGAGATCGATAATTCACCCCTCCACTTT.

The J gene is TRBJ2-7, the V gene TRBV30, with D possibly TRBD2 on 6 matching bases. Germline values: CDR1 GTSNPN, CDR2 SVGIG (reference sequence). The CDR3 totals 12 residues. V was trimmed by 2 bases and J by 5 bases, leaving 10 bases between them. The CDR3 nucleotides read TGTGCCTGGAGTAGCGGGTTCCACGAGCAGTACTTC. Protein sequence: CAWSSGFHEQYF.

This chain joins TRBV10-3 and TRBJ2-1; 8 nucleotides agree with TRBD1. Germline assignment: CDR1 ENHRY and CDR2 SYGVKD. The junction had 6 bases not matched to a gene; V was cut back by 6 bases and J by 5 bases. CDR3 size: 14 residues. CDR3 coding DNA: TGTGCCATCAGCCTTGACAGGGGAGACAATGAGCAGTTCTTC. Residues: CAISLDRGDNEQFF.

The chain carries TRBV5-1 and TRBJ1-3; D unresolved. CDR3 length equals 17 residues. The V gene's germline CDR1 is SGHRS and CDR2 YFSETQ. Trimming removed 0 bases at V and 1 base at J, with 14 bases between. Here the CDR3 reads CASSLGGSPGSGNTIYF. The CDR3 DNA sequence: TGCGCCAGCAGCTTGGGCGGAAGCCCGGGGTCTGGAAACACCATATATTTT.

This chain's CDR3 is CASSLQGFEQYF. The CDR3, as DNA: TGTGCCAGCAGCCTTCAGGGTTTCGAGCAGTACTTC. The chain joins TRBV7-9 to TRBJ2-7; D perhaps matches TRBD1 (5 bases). The V end was cut by 5 bases, the J end by 6 bases, with 11 bases between. Per the germline V gene, CDR1 is SEHNR and CDR2 is FQNEAQ (reference sequence). This CDR3 contains 12 residues.

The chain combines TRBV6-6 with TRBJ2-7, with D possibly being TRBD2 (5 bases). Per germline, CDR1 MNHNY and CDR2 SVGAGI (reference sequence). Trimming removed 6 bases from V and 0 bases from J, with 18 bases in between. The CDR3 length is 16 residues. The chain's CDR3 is CASSTPEERSSYEQYF. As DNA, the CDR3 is TGTGCCAGCAGCACACCGGAGGAACGGAGCTCCTACGAGCAGTACTTC.

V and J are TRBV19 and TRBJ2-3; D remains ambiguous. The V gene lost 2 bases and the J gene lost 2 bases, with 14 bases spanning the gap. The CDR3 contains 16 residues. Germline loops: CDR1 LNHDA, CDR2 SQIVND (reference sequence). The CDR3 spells CASSISAAKVTDTQYF. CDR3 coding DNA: TGTGCCAGTAGTATATCGGCAGCAAAAGTCACAGATACGCAGTATTTT. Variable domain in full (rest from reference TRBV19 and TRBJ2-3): DGGITQSPKYLFRKEGQNVTLSCEQNLNHDAMYWYRQDPGQGLRLIYYSQIVNDFQKGDIAEGYSVSREKKESFPLTVTSAQKNPTAFYLCASSISAAKVTDTQYFGPGTRLTVL.

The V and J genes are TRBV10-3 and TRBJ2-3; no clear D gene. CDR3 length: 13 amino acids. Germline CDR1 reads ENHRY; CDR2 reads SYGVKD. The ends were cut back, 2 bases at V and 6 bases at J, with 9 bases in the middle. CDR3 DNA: TGTGCCATCAGTGAGGCTCCACCCGATACGCAGTATTTT. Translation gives CAISEAPPDTQYF.

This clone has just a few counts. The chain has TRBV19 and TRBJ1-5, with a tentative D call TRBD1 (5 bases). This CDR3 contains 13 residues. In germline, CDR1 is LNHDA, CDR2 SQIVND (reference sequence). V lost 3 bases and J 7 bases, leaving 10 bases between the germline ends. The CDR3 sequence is CASSIEGTQPQHF. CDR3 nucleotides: TGTGCCAGTAGTATCGAGGGGACCCAGCCCCAGCATTTT.

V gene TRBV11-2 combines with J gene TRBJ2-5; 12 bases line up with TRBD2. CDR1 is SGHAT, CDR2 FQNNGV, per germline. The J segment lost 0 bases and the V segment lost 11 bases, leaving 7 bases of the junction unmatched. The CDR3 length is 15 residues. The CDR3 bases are TGTGCCTCACAAGGACTAGCGGGGAACCAAGAGACCCAGTACTTC. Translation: CASQGLAGNQETQYF.